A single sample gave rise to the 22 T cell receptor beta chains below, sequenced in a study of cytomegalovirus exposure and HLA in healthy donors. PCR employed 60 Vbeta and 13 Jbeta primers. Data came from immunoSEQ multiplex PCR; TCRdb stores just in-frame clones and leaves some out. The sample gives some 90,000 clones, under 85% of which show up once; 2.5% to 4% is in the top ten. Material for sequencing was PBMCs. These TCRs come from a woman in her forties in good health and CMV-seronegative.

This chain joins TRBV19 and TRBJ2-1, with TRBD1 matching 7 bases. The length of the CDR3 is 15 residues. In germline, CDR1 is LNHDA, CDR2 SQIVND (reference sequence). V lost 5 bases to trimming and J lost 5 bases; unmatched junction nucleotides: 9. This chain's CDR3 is CASSARRDSNNEQFF. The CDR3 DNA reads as TGTGCCAGTAGTGCTCGCCGGGACAGCAACAATGAGCAGTTCTTC.

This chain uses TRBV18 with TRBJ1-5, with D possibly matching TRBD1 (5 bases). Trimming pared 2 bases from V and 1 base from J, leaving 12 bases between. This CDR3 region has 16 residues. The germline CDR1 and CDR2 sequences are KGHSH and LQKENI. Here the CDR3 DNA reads TGTGCCAGCTCACCAATAGGGGCCCGAAGCAATCAGCCCCAGCATTTT. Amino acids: CASSPIGARSNQPQHF.

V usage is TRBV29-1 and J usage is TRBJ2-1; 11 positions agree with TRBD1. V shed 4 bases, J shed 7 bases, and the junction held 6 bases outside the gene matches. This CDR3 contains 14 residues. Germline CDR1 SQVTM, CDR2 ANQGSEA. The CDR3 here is CSVAVGTGGNEQFF. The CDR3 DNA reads TGCAGCGTTGCGGTTGGGACAGGGGGGAATGAGCAGTTCTTC.

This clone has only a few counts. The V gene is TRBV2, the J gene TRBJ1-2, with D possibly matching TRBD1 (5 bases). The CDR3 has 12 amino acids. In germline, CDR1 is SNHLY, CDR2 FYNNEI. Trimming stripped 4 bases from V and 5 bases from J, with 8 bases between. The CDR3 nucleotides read TGTGCCAGCAGTGGCGACAGTTATGGCTACACCTTC. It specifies CASSGDSYGYTF.

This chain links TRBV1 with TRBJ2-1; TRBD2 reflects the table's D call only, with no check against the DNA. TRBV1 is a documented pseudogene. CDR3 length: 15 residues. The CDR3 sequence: CTGSQDTGGNNEQFF. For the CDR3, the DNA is TGCACCGGCAGCCAAGACACGGGAGGGAACAATGAGCAGTTCTTC.

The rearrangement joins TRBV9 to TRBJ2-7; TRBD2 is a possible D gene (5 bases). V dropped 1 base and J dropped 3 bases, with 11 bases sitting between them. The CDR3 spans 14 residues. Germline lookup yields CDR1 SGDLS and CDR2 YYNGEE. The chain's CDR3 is CASSVLAGVYEQYF. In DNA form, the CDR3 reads TGTGCCAGCAGCGTACTGGCGGGTGTCTACGAGCAGTACTTC.

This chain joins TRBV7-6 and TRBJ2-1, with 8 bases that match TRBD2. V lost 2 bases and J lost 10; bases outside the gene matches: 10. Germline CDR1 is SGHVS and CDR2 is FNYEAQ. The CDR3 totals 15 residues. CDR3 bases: TGTGCCAGCAGCTTACAAAGCGGGGGCATCGGGGAGCAGTTCTTC. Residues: CASSLQSGGIGEQFF. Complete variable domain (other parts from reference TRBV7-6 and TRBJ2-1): GAGVSQSPRYKVTKRGQDVALRCDPISGHVSLYWYRQALGQGPEFLTYFNYEAQQDKSGLPNDRFSAERPEGSISTLTIQRTEQRDSAMYRCASSLQSGGIGEQFFGPGTRLTVL.

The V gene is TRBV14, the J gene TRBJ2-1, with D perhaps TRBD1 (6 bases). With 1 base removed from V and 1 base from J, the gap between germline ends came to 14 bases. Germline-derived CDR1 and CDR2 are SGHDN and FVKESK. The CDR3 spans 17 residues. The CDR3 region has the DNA TGTGCCAGCAGCCAAGGGATCATAGGACAGTCCTACAATGAGCAGTTCTTC. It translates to CASSQGIIGQSYNEQFF.

The chain's CDR3 is CASRTSGGFYEQYF. CDR3 nucleotides: TGTGCCAGCAGAACTAGCGGGGGTTTCTACGAGCAGTACTTC. This sequence joins TRBV6-1 and TRBJ2-7; 11 bases agree with TRBD2. The ends lost 6 bases at V and 3 bases at J; junction bases unmatched: 4. The CDR3 contains 14 residues. Germline assignment: CDR1 MNHNS and CDR2 SASEGT.

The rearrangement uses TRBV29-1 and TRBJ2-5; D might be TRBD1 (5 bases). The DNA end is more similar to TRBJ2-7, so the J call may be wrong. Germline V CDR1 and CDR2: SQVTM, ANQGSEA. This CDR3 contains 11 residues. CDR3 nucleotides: TGCAGCGCCAGACAGTCCTACGAGCAGTACTTC. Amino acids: CSARQSYEQYF.

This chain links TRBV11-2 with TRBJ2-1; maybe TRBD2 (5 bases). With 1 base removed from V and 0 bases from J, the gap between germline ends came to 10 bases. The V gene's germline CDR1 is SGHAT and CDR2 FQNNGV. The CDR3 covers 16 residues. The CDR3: CASSLGQRSSYNEQFF. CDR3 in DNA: TGTGCCAGCAGCTTAGGCCAGCGGAGCTCCTACAATGAGCAGTTCTTC. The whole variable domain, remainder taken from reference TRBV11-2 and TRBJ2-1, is EAGVAQSPRYKIIEKRQSVAFWCNPISGHATLYWYQQILGQGPKLLIQFQNNGVVDDSQLPKDRFSAERLKGVDSTLKIQPAKLEDSAVYLCASSLGQRSSYNEQFFGPGTRLTVL.

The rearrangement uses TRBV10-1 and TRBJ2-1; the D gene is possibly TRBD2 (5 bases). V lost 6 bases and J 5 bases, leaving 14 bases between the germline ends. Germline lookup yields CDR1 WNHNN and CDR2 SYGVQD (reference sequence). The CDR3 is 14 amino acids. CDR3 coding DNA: TGCGCCAGCAGCTTATACCGGGGTAACAATGAGCAGTTCTTC. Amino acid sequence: CASSLYRGNNEQFF.

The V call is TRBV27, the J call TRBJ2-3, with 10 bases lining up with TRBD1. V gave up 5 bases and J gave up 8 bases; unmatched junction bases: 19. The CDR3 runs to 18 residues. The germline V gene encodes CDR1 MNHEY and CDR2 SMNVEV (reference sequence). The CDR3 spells CASSPTRRWTGGEGTQYF. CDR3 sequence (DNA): TGTGCCAGCAGTCCCACCAGACGCTGGACAGGGGGTGAGGGTACGCAGTATTTT.

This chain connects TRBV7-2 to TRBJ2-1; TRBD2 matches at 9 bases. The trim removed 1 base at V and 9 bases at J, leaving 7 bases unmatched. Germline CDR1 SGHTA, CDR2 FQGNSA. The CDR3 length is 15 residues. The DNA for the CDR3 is TGTGCCAGCAGCTTAGACATAGCGGGAGTCAGTGAGCAGTTCTTC. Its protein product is CASSLDIAGVSEQFF.

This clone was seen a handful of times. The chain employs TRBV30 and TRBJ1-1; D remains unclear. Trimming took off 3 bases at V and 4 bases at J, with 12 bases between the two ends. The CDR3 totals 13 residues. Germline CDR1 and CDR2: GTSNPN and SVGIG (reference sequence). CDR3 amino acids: CAWSALRLTEAFF. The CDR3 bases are TGTGCCTGGAGCGCCTTAAGACTCACTGAAGCTTTCTTT.

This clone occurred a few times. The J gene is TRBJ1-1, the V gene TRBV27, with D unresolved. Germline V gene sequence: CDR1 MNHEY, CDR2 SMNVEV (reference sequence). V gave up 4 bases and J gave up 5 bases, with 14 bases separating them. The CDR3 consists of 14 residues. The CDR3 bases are TGTGCCAGCAGTTCCAACCTTCCGGGGACTGAAGCTTTCTTT. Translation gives CASSSNLPGTEAFF.

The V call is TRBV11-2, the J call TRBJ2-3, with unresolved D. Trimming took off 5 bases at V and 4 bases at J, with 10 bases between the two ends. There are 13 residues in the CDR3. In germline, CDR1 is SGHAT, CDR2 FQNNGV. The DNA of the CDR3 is TGTGCCAGCAGCCCTTTGGTAGCAGATACGCAGTATTTT. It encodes CASSPLVADTQYF.

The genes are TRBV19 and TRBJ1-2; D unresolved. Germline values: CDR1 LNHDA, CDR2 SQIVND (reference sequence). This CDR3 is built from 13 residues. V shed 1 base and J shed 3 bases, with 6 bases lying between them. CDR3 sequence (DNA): TGTGCCAGTAGTATAGCCCACTACTATGGCTACACCTTC. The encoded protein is CASSIAHYYGYTF.

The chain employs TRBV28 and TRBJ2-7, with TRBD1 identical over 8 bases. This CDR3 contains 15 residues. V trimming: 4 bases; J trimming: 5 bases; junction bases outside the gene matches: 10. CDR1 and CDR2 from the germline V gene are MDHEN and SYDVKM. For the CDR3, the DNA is TGTGCCAGCAGTTCGAGTGGACAGGGCACGGACGAGCAGTACTTC. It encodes CASSSSGQGTDEQYF.

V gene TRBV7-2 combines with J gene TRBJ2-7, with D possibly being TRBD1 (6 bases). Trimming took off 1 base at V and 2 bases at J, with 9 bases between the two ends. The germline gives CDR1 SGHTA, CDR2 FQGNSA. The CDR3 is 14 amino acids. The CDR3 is CASSLVTGTYEQYF. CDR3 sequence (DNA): TGTGCCAGCAGCTTAGTAACAGGGACCTACGAGCAGTACTTC.

The CDR3 region has the DNA TGTGCCAGCAGCTTAGGGGGGACCCAGTACTTC. Encoded protein: CASSLGGTQYF. V is TRBV5-4 and J is TRBJ2-5; TRBD1 is a possible D gene (6 bases). The germline V gene encodes CDR1 SGHNT and CDR2 YYREEE (reference sequence). Trimming stripped 2 bases from V and 7 bases from J, with 6 bases between. The CDR3 has 11 amino acids.

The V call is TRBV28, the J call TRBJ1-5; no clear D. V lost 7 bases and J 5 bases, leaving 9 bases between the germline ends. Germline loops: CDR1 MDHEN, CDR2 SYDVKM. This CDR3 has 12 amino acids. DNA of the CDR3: TGTGCCAGCACCCTAGAGGATCAGCCCCAGCATTTT. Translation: CASTLEDQPQHF.